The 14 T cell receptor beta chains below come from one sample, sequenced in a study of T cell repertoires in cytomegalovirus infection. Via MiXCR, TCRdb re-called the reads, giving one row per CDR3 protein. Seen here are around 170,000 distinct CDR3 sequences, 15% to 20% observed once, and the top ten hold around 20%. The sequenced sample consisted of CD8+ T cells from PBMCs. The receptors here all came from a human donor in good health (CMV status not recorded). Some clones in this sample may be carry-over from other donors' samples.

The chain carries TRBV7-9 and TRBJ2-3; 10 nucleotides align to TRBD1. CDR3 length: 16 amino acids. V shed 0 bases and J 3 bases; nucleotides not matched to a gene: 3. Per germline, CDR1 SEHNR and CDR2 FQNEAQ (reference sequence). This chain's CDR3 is CASSLARTGGTDTQYF. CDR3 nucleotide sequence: TGTGCCAGCAGCTTAGCCCGGACAGGGGGGACAGATACGCAGTATTTT.

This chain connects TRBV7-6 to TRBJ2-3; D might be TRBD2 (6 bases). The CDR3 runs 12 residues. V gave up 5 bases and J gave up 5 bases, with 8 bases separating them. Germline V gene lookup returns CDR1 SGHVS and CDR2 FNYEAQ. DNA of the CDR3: TGTGCCAGCAGCCGCGGGGTAGATACGCAGTATTTT. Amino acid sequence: CASSRGVDTQYF.

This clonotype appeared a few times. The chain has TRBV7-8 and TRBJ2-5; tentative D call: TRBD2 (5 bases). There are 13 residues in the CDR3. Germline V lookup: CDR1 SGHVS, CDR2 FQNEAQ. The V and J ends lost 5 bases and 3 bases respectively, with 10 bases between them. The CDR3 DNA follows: TGTGCCAGCAGCCCCGGGGTAGAAGAGACCCAGTACTTC. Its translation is CASSPGVEETQYF. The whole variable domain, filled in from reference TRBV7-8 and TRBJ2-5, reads GAGVSQSPRYKVAKRGQDVALRCDPISGHVSLFWYQQALGQGPEFLTYFQNEAQLDKSGLPSDRFFAERPEGSVSTLKIQRTQQEDSAVYLCASSPGVEETQYFGPGTRLLVL.

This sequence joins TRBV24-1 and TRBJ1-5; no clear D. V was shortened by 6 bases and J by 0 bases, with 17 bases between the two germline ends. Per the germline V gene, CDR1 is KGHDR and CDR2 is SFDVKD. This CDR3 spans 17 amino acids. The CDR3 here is CATSLRSRTYSNQPQHF. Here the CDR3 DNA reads TGTGCCACCAGTCTTCGTTCCAGAACCTATAGCAATCAGCCCCAGCATTTT.

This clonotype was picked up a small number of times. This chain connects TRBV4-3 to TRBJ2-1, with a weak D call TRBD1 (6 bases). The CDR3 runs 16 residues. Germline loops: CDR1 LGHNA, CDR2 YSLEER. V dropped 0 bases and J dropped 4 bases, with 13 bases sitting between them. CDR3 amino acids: CASSQDSGGLYNEQFF. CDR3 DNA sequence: TGCGCCAGCAGCCAAGATAGTGGGGGCCTTTACAATGAGCAGTTCTTC.

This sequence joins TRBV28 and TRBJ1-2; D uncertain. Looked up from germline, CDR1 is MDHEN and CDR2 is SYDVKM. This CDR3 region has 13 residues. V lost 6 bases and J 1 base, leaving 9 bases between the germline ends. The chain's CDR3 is CASSSGFNYGYTF. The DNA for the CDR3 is TGTGCCAGCAGCTCCGGCTTTAACTATGGCTACACCTTC.

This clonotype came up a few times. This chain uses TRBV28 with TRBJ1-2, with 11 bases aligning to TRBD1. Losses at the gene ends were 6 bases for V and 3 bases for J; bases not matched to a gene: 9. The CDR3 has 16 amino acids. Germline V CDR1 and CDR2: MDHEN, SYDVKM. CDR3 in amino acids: CASRNTGTGGDYGYTF. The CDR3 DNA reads TGTGCCAGCAGAAATACCGGGACAGGGGGTGACTATGGCTACACCTTC.

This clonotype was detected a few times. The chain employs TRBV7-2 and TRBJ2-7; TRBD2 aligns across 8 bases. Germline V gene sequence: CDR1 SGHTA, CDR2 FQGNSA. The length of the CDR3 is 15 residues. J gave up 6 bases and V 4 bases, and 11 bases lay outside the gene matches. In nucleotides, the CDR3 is TGTGCCAGCAGCTCTCCGGGACTAGTTTTTCCCGAGCAGTACTTC. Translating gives CASSSPGLVFPEQYF.

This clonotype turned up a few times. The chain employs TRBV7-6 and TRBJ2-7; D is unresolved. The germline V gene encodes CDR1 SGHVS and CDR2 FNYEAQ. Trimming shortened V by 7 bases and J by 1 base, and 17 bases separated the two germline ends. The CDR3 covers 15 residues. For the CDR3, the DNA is TGTGCCAGCACCCAACACCCCGGCTCATCCTACGAGCAGTACTTC. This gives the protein CASTQHPGSSYEQYF.

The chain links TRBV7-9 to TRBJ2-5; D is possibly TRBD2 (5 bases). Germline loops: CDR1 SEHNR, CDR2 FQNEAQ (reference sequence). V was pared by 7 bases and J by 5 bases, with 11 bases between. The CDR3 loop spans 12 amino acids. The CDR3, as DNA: TGTGCCAGCACCGACGGGGAGGAGACCCAGTACTTC. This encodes CASTDGEETQYF.

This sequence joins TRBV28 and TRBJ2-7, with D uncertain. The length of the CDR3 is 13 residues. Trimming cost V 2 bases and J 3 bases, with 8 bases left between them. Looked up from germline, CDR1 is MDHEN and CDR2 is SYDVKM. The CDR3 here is CASSLQPNYEQYF. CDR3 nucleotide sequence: TGTGCCAGCAGTTTACAGCCCAACTACGAGCAGTACTTC.

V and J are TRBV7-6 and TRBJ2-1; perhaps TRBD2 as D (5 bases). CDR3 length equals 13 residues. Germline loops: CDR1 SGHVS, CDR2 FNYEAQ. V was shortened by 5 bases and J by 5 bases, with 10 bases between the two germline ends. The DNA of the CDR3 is TGTGCCAGCAGCCCGACTAACCACAATGAGCAGTTCTTC. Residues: CASSPTNHNEQFF.

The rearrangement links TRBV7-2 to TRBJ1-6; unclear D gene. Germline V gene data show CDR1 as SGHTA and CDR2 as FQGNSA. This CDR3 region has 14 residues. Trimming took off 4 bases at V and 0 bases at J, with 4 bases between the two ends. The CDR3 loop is CASSSSSYNSPLHF. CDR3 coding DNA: TGTGCCAGCAGCTCGAGCTCCTATAATTCACCCCTCCACTTT. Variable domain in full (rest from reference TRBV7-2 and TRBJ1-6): GAGVSQSPSNKVTEKGKDVELRCDPISGHTALYWYRQSLGQGLEFLIYFQGNSAPDKSGLPSDRFSAERTGGSVSTLTIQRTQQEDSAVYLCASSSSSYNSPLHFGNGTRLTVT.

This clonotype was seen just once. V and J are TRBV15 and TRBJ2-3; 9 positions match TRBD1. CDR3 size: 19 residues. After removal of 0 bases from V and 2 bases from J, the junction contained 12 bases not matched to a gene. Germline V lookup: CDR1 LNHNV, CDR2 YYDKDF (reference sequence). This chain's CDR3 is CATSRDVRKWDRDTDTQYF. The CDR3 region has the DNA TGTGCCACCAGCAGAGATGTTAGGAAGTGGGACAGGGACACAGATACGCAGTATTTT.